This T cell receptor (beta chain) was obtained from a study of CD8+ T cells in alopecia areata. It was cDNA, reverse transcribed from extracted RNA, that served as the sequencing template. The table came from immunoSEQ multiplex PCR; TCRdb's copy has only in-frame clones and leaves some out. The sample holds 100,000 to 150,000 clones, around 45% seen once. In its sample, this clone was seen a few times. Its antigen remains unknown. The CDR3 is 16 amino acids. In germline, CDR1 is MGHRA, CDR2 YSYEKL. Trimming removed 0 bases at V and 1 base at J, with 13 bases between. Study findings and constraints: Compared with mice, patients displayed less clear TCR sharing, possibly for HLA-related reasons. Lesional scalp displayed greater clonality than normal scalp, most notably in alopecia totalis/universalis.

The sequenced material came from NKG2D-low CD8+ T cells sorted from blood. This sequence joins TRBV4-1 and TRBJ2-7; D is perhaps TRBD1 (5 bases). This sequence originates from a human donor with alopecia areata. As DNA, the CDR3 is TGCGCCAGCAGCCAAGACAGGCAGGGAACGTCCTACGAGCAGTACTTC. Translating gives CASSQDRQGTSYEQYF.